These 11 T cell receptor beta chains originate from one sample sequenced in a study of Ad26.COV2.S vaccination and SARS-CoV-2 variants. Noted treatment: approximately 18 received Ad26.COV2.S at low or high dose, single or two shots; five or six received placebo; per-sample allocation not given. Sampling occurred on day 63 after the first vaccine or placebo injection. Assay used: immunoSEQ multiplex PCR; TCRdb lists only in-frame clones, some missing. The sample holds around 500,000 clones; 70% to 90% are singletons and the top ten take approximately 1.7%. This specimen was peripheral blood, taken in a trial of Ad26.COV2.S vaccine versus placebo. The receptors originated from a person aged 18-65 years who received the Ad26.COV2.S COVID-19 vaccine or a placebo.

This sequence joins TRBV6-2 or TRBV6-3 and TRBJ2-7; TRBD1 or TRBD2 may be the D gene (5 bases each). Per the germline V gene, CDR1 is MNHEY and CDR2 is SVGEGT. CDR3 length: 15 amino acids. The V and J ends lost 6 bases and 1 base respectively, with 16 bases between them. The CDR3 DNA sequence: TGTGCCAGCAGCAATGACAGACTACCATCCTACGAGCAGTACTTC. It translates to CASSNDRLPSYEQYF.

V gene TRBV11-2 combines with J gene TRBJ2-7, with 9 bases identical to TRBD1. This CDR3 comprises 19 residues. J was trimmed by 1 base and V by 5 bases; bases with no gene match: 18. Germline CDR1 reads SGHAT; CDR2 reads FQNNGV. The CDR3 protein is CASSPTKGGTGMFSYEQYF. The CDR3, as DNA: TGTGCCAGCAGCCCAACGAAGGGGGGGACAGGGATGTTTTCCTACGAGCAGTACTTC.

The V gene is TRBV21-1, the J gene TRBJ2-7; TRBD2, the D gene given by the table, was not confirmed from the DNA. TRBV21-1 is given as a pseudogene. The CDR3 loop spans 11 amino acids. In nucleotides, the CDR3 is TGTGCCAGCAGCCTTTTCTACGAGCAGTACTTC. It encodes CASSLFYEQYF.

This clone was detected only once. The J gene is TRBJ2-5, the V gene TRBV18; TRBD1 matches at 10 bases. The CDR3 length is 15 residues. CDR1 KGHSH and CDR2 LQKENI come from the germline V gene. The trim removed 5 bases at V and 4 bases at J, leaving 7 bases unmatched. The CDR3 loop reads CASSVTGGAGETQYF. CDR3 DNA sequence: TGTGCCAGCTCAGTGACAGGGGGCGCGGGAGAGACCCAGTACTTC.

This sequence joins TRBV2 and TRBJ2-5; the D is unclear. The CDR3 runs 13 residues. With 2 bases removed from V and 4 bases from J, the gap between germline ends came to 8 bases. Germline loops: CDR1 SNHLY, CDR2 FYNNEI. The CDR3 DNA reads TGTGCCAGCAGTGAAAGCCTGGGAGAGACCCAGTACTTC. This gives the protein CASSESLGETQYF.

The chain joins TRBV6-5 to TRBJ2-7; a possible D gene is TRBD1 (5 bases). The CDR3 has 14 amino acids. Germline V gene sequence: CDR1 MNHEY, CDR2 SVGAGI. Trimming cost V 0 bases and J 3 bases, with 9 bases left between them. CDR3: CASSYSTQGYEQYF. DNA of the CDR3: TGTGCCAGCAGTTACTCGACGCAGGGCTACGAGCAGTACTTC.

The chain combines TRBV24-1 with TRBJ1-1; TRBD1 matches at 8 bases. CDR1 is KGHDR and CDR2 is SFDVKD in the germline V gene. CDR3 length: 16 amino acids. With V trimmed by 3 bases and J by 0 bases, 5 bases remained unmatched. This chain's CDR3 is CATSDLWTGLNTEAFF. CDR3 DNA: TGTGCCACCAGTGATCTTTGGACAGGGCTGAACACTGAAGCTTTCTTT.

The chain employs TRBV7-2 and TRBJ1-1; D is possibly TRBD1 (6 bases). In germline, CDR1 is SGHTA, CDR2 FQGNSA. The CDR3 is made up of 20 amino acids. V was cut by 0 bases and J by 3 bases, with 26 bases left in between. CDR3 sequence: CASSLAMLSLVGQGYTEAFF. As DNA, the CDR3 is TGTGCCAGCAGCTTAGCTATGTTAAGCCTGGTGGGGCAGGGGTACACTGAAGCTTTCTTT.

The chain uses TRBV4-3 and TRBJ1-2; no clear D gene. Germline V gives CDR1 LGHNA, CDR2 YSLEER. The length of the CDR3 is 14 residues. V lost 2 bases, J lost 2 bases, and 9 bases lay in between. The CDR3 spells CASSQQVSNYGYTF. The CDR3 nucleotides are TGCGCCAGCAGCCAACAGGTTTCGAACTATGGCTACACCTTC.

The chain carries TRBV4-2 and TRBJ1-3, with TRBD1 matching over 8 bases. The V segment lost 0 bases and the J segment 4 bases; nucleotides outside the gene matches: 5. This CDR3 has 16 amino acids. Germline CDR1 reads LGHNA; CDR2 reads YNFKEQ. CDR3 in DNA: TGTGCCAGCAGCCAAGACCCGGACAGGGTAGGAAACACCATATATTTT. It specifies CASSQDPDRVGNTIYF.

The CDR3 nucleotides read TGTGCCAGCAGCTGGGCGCAAAACACTGAAGCTTTCTTT. Protein: CASSWAQNTEAFF. This chain connects TRBV7-6 to TRBJ1-1; D not resolved. This CDR3 contains 13 residues. The germline V gene encodes CDR1 SGHVS and CDR2 FNYEAQ. V was clipped by 4 bases and J by 2 bases, with 8 bases between them.